This T cell receptor beta chain was found in a study of OX40 agonist ivuxolimab in advanced cancers. Trimming took 5 bases from V and 2 from J; bases not matched to a gene: 5. The germline gives CDR1 MNHEY, CDR2 SMNVEV (reference sequence). The length of the CDR3 is 14 residues. The study, taken as a whole, reports: There was clonal expansion of CD4+ and CD8+ blood T cells by week 6 at 0.1 to 3.0 mg/kg.

Method: immunoSEQ multiplex PCR; TCRdb's copy keeps in-frame clones and lacks some. The sample contains about 46,000 clones, 82% of which appear only once. Concerning this clone: What it binds is unknown.

The TCR comes from an adult with an advanced solid tumor such as melanoma, head and neck, liver or kidney cancer. The chain has TRBV27 and TRBJ2-5; 7 nucleotides align to TRBD2. The source was CD4+ or CD8+ T cells sorted from blood, collected in a trial of the OX40 agonist ivuxolimab. This CDR3 reads CASSNYGGQETQYF. The CDR3 nucleotides read TGTGCCAGCAGTAATTACGGGGGGCAAGAGACCCAGTACTTC.